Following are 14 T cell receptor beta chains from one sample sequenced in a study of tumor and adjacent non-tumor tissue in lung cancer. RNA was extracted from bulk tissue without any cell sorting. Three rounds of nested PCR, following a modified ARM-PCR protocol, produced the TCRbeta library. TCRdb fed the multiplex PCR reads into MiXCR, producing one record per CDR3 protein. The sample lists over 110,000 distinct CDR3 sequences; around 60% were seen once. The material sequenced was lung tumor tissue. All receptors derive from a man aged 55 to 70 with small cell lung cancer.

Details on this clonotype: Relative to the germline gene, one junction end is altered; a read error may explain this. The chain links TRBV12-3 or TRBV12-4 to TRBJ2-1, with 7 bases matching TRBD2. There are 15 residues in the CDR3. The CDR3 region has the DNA TGTGCCGGCAGTAGATCTAGCGGATATGACAATGAGCAGTTCTTC. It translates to CAGSRSSGYDNEQFF.

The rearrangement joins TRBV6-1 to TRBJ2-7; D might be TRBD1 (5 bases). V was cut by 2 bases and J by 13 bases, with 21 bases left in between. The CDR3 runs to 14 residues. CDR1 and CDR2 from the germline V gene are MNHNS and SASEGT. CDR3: CASSEHVYRNGPYV. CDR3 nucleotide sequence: TGTGCCAGCAGTGAACATGTGTACAGGAACGGACCCTACGTC.

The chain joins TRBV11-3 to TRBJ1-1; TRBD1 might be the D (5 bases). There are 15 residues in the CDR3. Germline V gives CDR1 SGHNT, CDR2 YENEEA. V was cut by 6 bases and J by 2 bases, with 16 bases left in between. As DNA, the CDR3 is TGTGCCAGCAGTCGGGACGGAAGCACTAACACTGAAGCTTTCTTT. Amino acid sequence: CASSRDGSTNTEAFF. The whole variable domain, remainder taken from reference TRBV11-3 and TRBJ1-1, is EAGVVQSPRYKIIEKKQPVAFWCNPISGHNTLYWYLQNLGQGPELLIRYENEEAVDDSQLPKDRFSAERLKGVDSTLKIQPAELGDSAVYLCASSRDGSTNTEAFFGQGTRLTVV.

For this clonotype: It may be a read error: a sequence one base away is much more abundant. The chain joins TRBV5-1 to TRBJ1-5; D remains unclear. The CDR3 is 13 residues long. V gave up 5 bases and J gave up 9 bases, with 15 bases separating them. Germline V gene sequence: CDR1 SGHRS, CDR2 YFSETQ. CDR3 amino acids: CASSETEYGPQHF. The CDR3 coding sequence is TGCGCCAGCAGTGAGACGGAGTATGGGCCCCAGCATTTT.

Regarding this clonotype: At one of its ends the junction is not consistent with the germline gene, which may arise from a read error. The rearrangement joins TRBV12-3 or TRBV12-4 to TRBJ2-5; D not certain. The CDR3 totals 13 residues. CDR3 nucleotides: TGTGACAGCAGTTTGAACACCCGAGAGACCCAGTACTTC. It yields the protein CDSSLNTRETQYF.

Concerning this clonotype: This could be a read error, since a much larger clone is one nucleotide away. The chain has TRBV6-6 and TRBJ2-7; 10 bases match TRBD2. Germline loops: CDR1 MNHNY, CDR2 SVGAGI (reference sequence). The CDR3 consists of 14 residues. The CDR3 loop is CTSSYLAGDYEQYV. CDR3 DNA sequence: TGTACCAGCAGTTACCTAGCGGGAGACTACGAGCAGTACGTC.

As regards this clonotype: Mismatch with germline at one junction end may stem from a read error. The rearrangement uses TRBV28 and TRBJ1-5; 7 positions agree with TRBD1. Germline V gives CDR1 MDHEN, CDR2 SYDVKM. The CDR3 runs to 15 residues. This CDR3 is CASSFPSQGDQPQHF. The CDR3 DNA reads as TGTGCCAGCAGTTTTCCGAGTCAGGGGGATCAGCCCCAACATTTT.

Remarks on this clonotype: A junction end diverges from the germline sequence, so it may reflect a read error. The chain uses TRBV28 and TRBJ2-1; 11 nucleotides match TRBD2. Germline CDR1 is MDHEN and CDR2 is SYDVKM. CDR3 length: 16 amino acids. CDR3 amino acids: CARSVNSGRAGVGQSF. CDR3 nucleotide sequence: TGTGCCAGAAGTGTAAATAGCGGGAGGGCCGGAGTGGGGCAGTCCTTC. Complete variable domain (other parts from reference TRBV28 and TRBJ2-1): DVKVTQSSRYLVKRTGEKVFLECVQDMDHENMFWYRQDPGLGLRLIYFSYDVKMKEKGDIPEGYSVSREKKERFSLILESASTNQTSMYLCARSVNSGRAGVGQSFGPGTRLTVL.

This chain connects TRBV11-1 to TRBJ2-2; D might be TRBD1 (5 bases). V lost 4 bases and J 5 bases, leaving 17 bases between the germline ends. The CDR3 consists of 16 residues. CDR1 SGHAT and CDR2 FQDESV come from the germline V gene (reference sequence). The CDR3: CASSSLGRVDTGELFF. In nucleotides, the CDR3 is TGTGCCAGCAGCTCCCTGGGCAGGGTAGATACCGGGGAGCTGTTTTTT. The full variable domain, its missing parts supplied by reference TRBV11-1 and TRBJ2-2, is EAEVAQSPRYKITEKSQAVAFWCDPISGHATLYWYRQILGQGPELLVQFQDESVVDDSQLPKDRFSAERLKGVDSTLKIQPAELGDSAMYLCASSSLGRVDTGELFFGEGSRLTVL.

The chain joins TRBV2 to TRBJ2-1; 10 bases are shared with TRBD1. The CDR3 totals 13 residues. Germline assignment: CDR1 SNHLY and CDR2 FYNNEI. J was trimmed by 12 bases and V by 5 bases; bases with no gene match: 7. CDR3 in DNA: TGTGCCAGCAGTCGGGACAGGGGCGATGTGCAGTTCTTC. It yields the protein CASSRDRGDVQFF.

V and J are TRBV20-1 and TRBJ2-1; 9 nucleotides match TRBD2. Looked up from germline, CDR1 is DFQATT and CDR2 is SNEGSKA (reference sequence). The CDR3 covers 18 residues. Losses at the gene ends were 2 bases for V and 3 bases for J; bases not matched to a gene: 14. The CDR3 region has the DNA TGCAGTGCTAGACTGGGGCAGACTAGCGGAACCGACTACAATGAGCAGTTCTTC. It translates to CSARLGQTSGTDYNEQFF.

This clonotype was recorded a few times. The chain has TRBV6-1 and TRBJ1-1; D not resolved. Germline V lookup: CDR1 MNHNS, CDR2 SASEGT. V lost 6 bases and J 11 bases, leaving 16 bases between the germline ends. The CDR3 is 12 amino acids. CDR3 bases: TGTGCCAGCAGACAGCCCGGTTTAGGGGCTTTCTTT. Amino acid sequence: CASRQPGLGAFF.

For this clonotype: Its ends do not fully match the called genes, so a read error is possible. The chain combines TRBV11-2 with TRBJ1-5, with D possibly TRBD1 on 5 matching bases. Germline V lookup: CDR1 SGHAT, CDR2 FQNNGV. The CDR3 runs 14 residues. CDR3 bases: TGTGCCAGAAGCTTAGAGAGGGGAGATCAGCCCCAACATTTT. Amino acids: CARSLERGDQPQHF. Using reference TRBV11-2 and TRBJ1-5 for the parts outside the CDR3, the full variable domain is EAGVAQSPRYKIIEKRQSVAFWCNPISGHATLYWYQQILGQGPKLLIQFQNNGVVDDSQLPKDRFSAERLKGVDSTLKIQPAKLEDSAVYLCARSLERGDQPQHFGDGTRLSIL.

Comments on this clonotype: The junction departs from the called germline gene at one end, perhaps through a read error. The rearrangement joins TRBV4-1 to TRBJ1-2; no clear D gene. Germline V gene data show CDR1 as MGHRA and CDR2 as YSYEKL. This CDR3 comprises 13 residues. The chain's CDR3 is CASLGVGSYDYTF. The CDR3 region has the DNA TGCGCCAGCCTCGGGGTGGGGAGCTATGACTACACCTTC.